This T cell receptor beta chain was obtained from a study of CXCR3-negative and CXCR3-positive naive CD8 T cells. Study-wide results and limits: Diversity proved comparably high across both naive subsets and much lower in memory CD8+ cells. CXCR3-negative and CXCR3-positive naive cells shared comparable TRBV-TRBJ usage, but memory cells did not. Surface CD5 was comparable between naive subsets; TCR strength was inferred from TRB CDR3 properties.

For this clonotype: What it binds is not known.

Per the germline V gene, CDR1 is SGHRS and CDR2 is YFSETQ. The length of the CDR3 is 13 residues. Phenotypically, naive CD8+ T cells corresponded to CD45RO-CCR7+CD27+CD95-. With UMI labels, 5' RACE was used to prepare the TRB cDNA libraries. TCRdb reprocessed the 5' RACE reads; each CDR3 protein has one entry and no DNA is given. The clone table shows about 5,100 distinct CDR3 sequences, with the ten largest holding around 2.8%. This chain connects TRBV5-1 to TRBJ2-7. Material for sequencing was naive CXCR3- CD8+ T cells from blood. As for subset: CD45RO-CCR7+CD27+CD95- naive CD8+ T cells lacking CXCR3 (TNR3-). This clonotype originated in a human donor in good health. Some clones in this sample may be carry-over from other donors' samples. The CDR3 reads CASSLEETYEQYF.